This TCR beta chain was profiled in a study of CD8 T cells in Susac syndrome. Study-level points and caveats: Clonal expansion was present among Susac CD8+ cells. This expansion reached its peak in TEMRA cells and in active patients.

This CDR3 contains 13 residues. V dropped 6 bases and J dropped 4 bases, with 12 bases sitting between them. Germline CDR1 is MNHEY and CDR2 is SMNVEV (reference sequence). This clonotype has a single count. Antigen specificity is unknown. An amount of RNA that ranged from roughly 0.5 to 1 ug was reverse transcribed with random hexamers. Amplification of TCR beta CDR3 across 54 Vbeta and 13 Jbeta was performed with immunoSEQ multiplex PCR. TCRdb re-derived calls from the immunoSEQ multiplex PCR reads in MiXCR, one entry per CDR3 protein. The repertoire holds some 140,000 distinct CDR3 sequences, with 95% as singletons.

The TCR was taken from a human donor with Susac syndrome. The chain carries TRBV27 and TRBJ1-2; the D gene is possibly TRBD1 (6 bases). The sample taken for sequencing was CD8+ T cells from PBMCs. CDR3 nucleotides: TGTGCCAGCAGGCTCGGACAGCTCTATGGCTACACCTTC. Its protein product is CASRLGQLYGYTF.